The subject of this entry is one T cell receptor (beta chain). The sample originates from a study of molecular identifiers for immune sequencing clone quantification. Study details: Replicate experiments took RNA from around 18,000 or 91,000 naive CD8 cells, divided it five ways and sequenced four.

V lost 1 base and J lost 3; bases outside the gene matches: 2. CDR3 length: 15 amino acids. TCRdb analysed the PCR reads with MiXCR anew, one entry per CDR3 protein. Here the sample spans about 100,000 distinct CDR3 sequences, under 40% being singletons. The sample taken for sequencing was naive CD8+ T cells from blood, with Jurkat cell RNA spiked in. Subset indicated: FACS-sorted CD8+CD4-CCR7+CD45RA+ naive T cells. The chain employs TRBV12-3 or TRBV12-4 and TRBJ2-7; 11 bases are shared with TRBD2. The clonotype originates from a human donor in good health. Some libraries in this study had Jurkat cell RNA spiked in. The CDR3 loop is CASSLVAGGDYEQYF. The CDR3 DNA reads TGTGCCAGCAGTTTAGTAGCGGGGGGGGACTACGAGCAGTACTTC.